Presented here are 9 T cell receptor beta chains from one specimen sequenced in a study. Treg sorting used a CD4+CD25+CD127-/low gate. A single record per CDR3 protein comes from TCRdb applying MiXCR to the 5' RACE reads. This table has around 44,000 distinct CDR3 sequences, 22% appearing once. Specimen: Tregs sorted from blood. Every receptor here comes from a female donor with breast cancer.

The V call is TRBV4-2, the J call TRBJ2-5; 9 bases map to TRBD2. The CDR3 runs 17 residues. CDR1 and CDR2 (germline): LGHNA, YNFKEQ. With V trimmed by 1 base and J by 5 bases, 11 bases remained unmatched. CDR3 DNA: TGTGCCAGCAGCCAAGTAGGAGCGGGAGGTGGTTGGGAGACCCAGTACTTC. Protein product: CASSQVGAGGGWETQYF.

Only a few counts were recorded for this clonotype. The CDR3 loop reads CASSLRYREDEQFF. CDR3 nucleotides: TGTGCCAGCAGTTTAAGGTACAGGGAGGATGAGCAGTTCTTC. This chain joins TRBV28 and TRBJ2-1; D is tentatively TRBD1 or TRBD2 (6 bases each). The CDR3 runs to 14 residues. From germline, CDR1 is MDHEN and CDR2 SYDVKM. V lost 2 bases and J 8 bases, leaving 13 bases between the germline ends.

This clonotype was seen at least ten times. The rearrangement links TRBV6-1 to TRBJ2-2; D ambiguous. The V gene lost 2 bases and the J gene lost 4 bases, with 5 bases spanning the gap. Germline V gene sequence: CDR1 MNHNS, CDR2 SASEGT. CDR3 length equals 13 residues. In nucleotides, the CDR3 is TGTGCCAGCAGTGAACCTGGCACCGGGGAGCTGTTTTTT. Translation: CASSEPGTGELFF.

With respect to this clonotype: It may be a read error: a sequence one base away is much more abundant. V gene TRBV6-1 combines with J gene TRBJ1-6; TRBD1 matches at 7 bases. This CDR3 region has 15 residues. CDR1 and CDR2 from the germline V gene are MNHNS and SASEGT. V shed 4 bases and J 7 bases; nucleotides not matched to a gene: 7. The CDR3 spells CASSGDRATNSPLHF. CDR3 DNA: TGTGCCAGCAGTGGAGACAGGGCAACAAATTCACCCCTCCACTTT.

This clonotype was picked up many times. The chain uses TRBV5-1 and TRBJ1-1, with TRBD1 identical over 8 bases. There are 16 residues in the CDR3. J was trimmed by 0 bases and V by 6 bases; bases with no gene match: 10. Germline V gene data show CDR1 as SGHRS and CDR2 as YFSETQ. Here the CDR3 reads CASTNDRGQLNTEAFF. CDR3 sequence (DNA): TGCGCCAGCACAAACGACAGGGGTCAATTGAACACTGAAGCTTTCTTT.

This clonotype was counted ten times or more. The chain has TRBV20-1 and TRBJ2-7; a weak D match, TRBD2 (5 bases). The germline CDR1 and CDR2 sequences are DFQATT and SNEGSKA (reference sequence). The V end lost 0 bases, the J end lost 2 bases, and 11 bases lay between the germline ends. This CDR3 region has 14 residues. The DNA for the CDR3 is TGCAGTGCTAGAGATAGGACTGGGACCTACGAGCAGTACTTC. This sequence encodes CSARDRTGTYEQYF.

CDR3 in DNA: TGTGCCAGCAGTCCGGCAGGGGATAGCAATCAGCCCCAGCATTTT. Its translation: CASSPAGDSNQPQHF. The chain joins TRBV12-3 or TRBV12-4 to TRBJ1-5; D might be TRBD1 (6 bases). Trimming took off 5 bases at V and 0 bases at J, with 11 bases between the two ends. The length of the CDR3 is 15 residues.

The chain carries TRBV20-1 and TRBJ2-2, with D perhaps TRBD2 (7 bases). The CDR3 contains 14 residues. CDR1 and CDR2 from the germline V gene are DFQATT and SNEGSKA (reference sequence). The CDR3 DNA is TGCAGCACCTCTTCGGGAGGACAGACCGGGGAGCTGTTTTTT. Its protein product is CSTSSGGQTGELFF.

Comments on this clonotype: It may be a read error: a sequence one base away is much more abundant. The chain has TRBV7-9 and TRBJ1-2, with 7 bases that match TRBD1. The CDR3 consists of 14 residues. Germline CDR1 and CDR2: SEHNR and FQNEAQ (reference sequence). The junction had 7 bases not matched to a gene; V was cut back by 5 bases and J by 4 bases. This CDR3 reads CASSLTRGSYGYTF. The CDR3 DNA follows: TGTGCCAGCAGCCTTACCAGGGGGAGCTATGGCTACACCTTC.